This section outlines one T cell receptor (beta chain) sequence together with its context. This sample is part of a study of beta chain features in type 1 diabetes. CDR1 is MGHRA and CDR2 is YSYEKL in the germline V gene. Trimming pared 2 bases from V and 2 bases from J, leaving 9 bases between. The CDR3 is made up of 14 amino acids. Reverse transcribing all isolated RNA meant expressed TCRB transcripts were sequenced. Assay used: immunoSEQ multiplex PCR; TCRdb lists only in-frame clones, some missing. The repertoire holds around 240,000 clones, roughly 70% seen once, with approximately 0.053% in the top ten.

This clonotype originated in a man aged 30 to 45 in good health. The V gene is TRBV4-1, the J gene TRBJ1-2, with D tentatively TRBD1 (6 bases). Material: naive CD4+ T cells from blood. CDR3 amino acids: CASSQLRGNYGYTF. In DNA form, the CDR3 reads TGCGCCAGCAGCCAATTAAGGGGGAACTATGGCTACACCTTC.